The 29 T cell receptor beta chains reported below all come from one sample, sequenced in a study of cytomegalovirus exposure and HLA in healthy donors (dated by TCRdb to 2016 to 2017). Library construction relied on the immunoSEQ multiplex PCR assay. For the multiplex PCR, a mixture combining 60 forward primers for TCR Vbeta segments and 13 reverse primers for TCR Jbeta segments was used. Entries here come from immuneACCESS through TCRdb and include only in-frame sequences with V and J called. Some clones fail to appear in such tables; in the studies checked, an unresolved V gene covers under half of the shortfall, and the cause of the remainder is unknown. Counted in this sample were around 150,000 clones; 65% to 85% of them appeared once. The ten top clones hold 1.3% to 1.5% of the sample. The source material was PBMCs. These receptors came from a man aged 55-75 years in good health and CMV-seronegative.

This chain uses TRBV11-2 with TRBJ2-7; 12 bases map to TRBD1. The V and J ends lost 5 bases and 6 bases, in that order; junction bases with no gene match: 8. Germline-derived CDR1 and CDR2 are SGHAT and FQNNGV. This CDR3 has 15 amino acids. The CDR3 DNA reads TGTGCCAGCAGCCCGGGGACAGGGGGCTTTGGCGAGCAGTACTTC. It encodes CASSPGTGGFGEQYF.

The rearrangement joins TRBV28 to TRBJ1-5; no definite D call. V lost 3 bases and J 7 bases, leaving 10 bases between the germline ends. The germline V gene encodes CDR1 MDHEN and CDR2 SYDVKM. The CDR3 contains 13 residues. This chain's CDR3 is CASSFQVWQPQHF. The CDR3 DNA reads TGTGCCAGCAGTTTCCAGGTTTGGCAGCCCCAGCATTTT.

CDR3 nucleotides: TGTGCCAGCAGCATTCGATCGACTAGCGGGAGAAGGGAGCTGTTTTTT. Its protein is CASSIRSTSGRRELFF. V and J are TRBV27 and TRBJ2-2, with 12 positions matching TRBD2. The junction had 11 bases not matched to a gene; V was cut back by 6 bases and J by 9 bases. Germline V gene data show CDR1 as MNHEY and CDR2 as SMNVEV (reference sequence). The CDR3 consists of 16 residues.

This clone was picked up one time. This chain links TRBV7-3 with TRBJ2-6; 9 bases are a match to TRBD1. Germline CDR1 reads SGHTA; CDR2 reads FQGTGA. Trimming cost V 5 bases and J 2 bases; bases outside gene matches: 4. The CDR3 is 16 amino acids. The DNA of the CDR3 is TGTGCCAGCAGCCGGGGACAGGGTCCTGGGGCCAACGTCCTGACTTTC. It yields the protein CASSRGQGPGANVLTF.

The V gene is TRBV5-6, the J gene TRBJ2-3; a possible D gene is TRBD2 (5 bases). Germline CDR1 reads SGHDT; CDR2 reads YYEEEE. The CDR3 length is 17 residues. The germline V and J ends were trimmed by 4 bases and 0 bases, with 18 bases remaining between them. The CDR3 DNA reads as TGTGCCAGCAGCAAGAAACTGACGGGAACTAGCACAGATACGCAGTATTTT. Its translation is CASSKKLTGTSTDTQYF.

The rearrangement links TRBV4-1 to TRBJ1-5; a possible D gene is TRBD1 (5 bases). Between the trimmed V and J ends, which lost 4 bases and 4 bases, there was a span of 8 bases. CDR1 MGHRA and CDR2 YSYEKL come from the germline V gene. CDR3 length: 13 amino acids. The CDR3 is CASSPQGNQPQHF. Written as DNA, the CDR3 is TGCGCCAGCAGCCCGCAGGGTAATCAGCCCCAGCATTTT.

The gene calls are TRBV6-5 and TRBJ2-5, with D unresolved. This CDR3 contains 11 residues. In germline, CDR1 is MNHEY, CDR2 SVGAGI. Trimming shortened V by 4 bases and J by 2 bases, and 2 bases separated the two germline ends. In DNA, the CDR3 is TGTGCCAGCAGTTCACAAGAGACCCAGTACTTC. Protein sequence: CASSSQETQYF.

The chain recombines TRBV27 with TRBJ2-2; 7 bases agree with TRBD1. V was clipped by 8 bases and J by 3 bases; unmatched bases: 6. Germline loops: CDR1 MNHEY, CDR2 SMNVEV (reference sequence). The CDR3 runs to 14 residues. This CDR3 reads CASLQTGYTGELFF. The CDR3, as DNA: TGTGCCAGCCTCCAGACAGGGTACACCGGGGAGCTGTTTTTT.

The chain recombines TRBV28 with TRBJ2-7, with 11 bases that match TRBD2. Germline assignment: CDR1 MDHEN and CDR2 SYDVKM. This CDR3 is 22 amino acids long. With V trimmed by 10 bases and J by 2 bases, 31 bases remained unmatched. Here the CDR3 DNA reads TGTGCCATCTCGCCTTCCTCTTTCCGACTAGCGGGACCAAGTATTTTTACCTACGAGCAGTACTTC. Protein product: CAISPSSFRLAGPSIFTYEQYF.

This clone was seen a few times. This chain uses TRBV10-2 with TRBJ1-5, with D possibly matching TRBD1 (6 bases). V was shortened by 0 bases and J by 7 bases, with 10 bases between the two germline ends. The CDR3 runs to 14 residues. CDR1 is WSHSY and CDR2 is SAAADI in the germline V gene. CDR3 bases: TGCGCCAGCAGTGAGTCGGGTCAGGGGCAGCCCCAGCATTTT. It yields the protein CASSESGQGQPQHF.

This sequence joins TRBV6-5 and TRBJ2-7; D gene unclear. Trimming cost V 7 bases and J 0 bases, with 13 bases left between them. Germline CDR1 is MNHEY and CDR2 is SVGAGI. The CDR3 covers 14 residues. CDR3 sequence reads: CASTPDFSSYEQYF. CDR3 in DNA: TGTGCCAGCACCCCCGACTTCAGCTCCTACGAGCAGTACTTC.

This chain connects TRBV2 to TRBJ2-7, with 9 bases aligning to TRBD1. Losses at the gene ends were 4 bases for V and 2 bases for J; bases not matched to a gene: 6. The CDR3 loop spans 15 amino acids. CDR1 and CDR2 (germline): SNHLY, FYNNEI. CDR3: CASSGPGQGTYEQYF. For the CDR3, the DNA is TGTGCCAGCAGTGGACCGGGACAGGGTACCTACGAGCAGTACTTC.

The V and J genes are TRBV5-1 and TRBJ1-2; a weak D match, TRBD1 (6 bases). V was clipped by 2 bases and J by 4 bases, with 12 bases between them. The CDR3 is made up of 14 amino acids. The germline gives CDR1 SGHRS, CDR2 YFSETQ. The CDR3 DNA follows: TGCGCCAGCAGCTTCTCGGGGGGCAGCTATGGCTACACCTTC. Translated: CASSFSGGSYGYTF.

The chain links TRBV27 to TRBJ2-7; 8 nucleotides line up with TRBD2. This CDR3 has 18 residues. From germline, CDR1 is MNHEY and CDR2 SMNVEV (reference sequence). Trimming cost V 5 bases and J 0 bases; bases outside gene matches: 15. This CDR3 is CASSHGAVAGHSSYEQYF. CDR3 bases: TGTGCCAGCAGTCATGGGGCAGTAGCGGGACATAGCTCCTACGAGCAGTACTTC.

The chain carries TRBV9 and TRBJ2-6; 9 bases align to TRBD2. V was pared by 6 bases and J by 0 bases, with 13 bases of the junction left unmatched. There are 19 residues in the CDR3. In germline, CDR1 is SGDLS, CDR2 YYNGEE. In nucleotides, the CDR3 is TGTGCCAGCACAGAGGGTCGCCTAGCGGGGTTCTCTGGGGCCAACGTCCTGACTTTC. It is translated as CASTEGRLAGFSGANVLTF.

The chain joins TRBV4-1 to TRBJ2-1; TRBD1 matches at 7 bases. V was pared by 2 bases and J by 8 bases, with 9 bases of the junction left unmatched. The CDR3 sequence is 15 residues long. Per the germline V gene, CDR1 is MGHRA and CDR2 is YSYEKL. CDR3 residues: CASSQFPDRDDEQFF. For the CDR3, the DNA is TGCGCCAGCAGCCAATTCCCCGACAGGGACGATGAGCAGTTCTTC.

J is TRBJ2-6 and V is TRBV5-1; a possible D gene is TRBD1 (6 bases). Between the trimmed V and J ends, which lost 2 bases and 2 bases, there was a span of 8 bases. The CDR3 contains 15 residues. Germline V gives CDR1 SGHRS, CDR2 YFSETQ. CDR3 nucleotides: TGCGCCAGCAGCTTAAACAGGGCTGGGGCCAACGTCCTGACTTTC. It translates to CASSLNRAGANVLTF.

This sequence joins TRBV28 and TRBJ2-7; TRBD2 aligns across 8 bases. The junction had 5 bases not matched to a gene; V was cut back by 1 base and J by 3 bases. Germline V gene data show CDR1 as MDHEN and CDR2 as SYDVKM. This CDR3 is 15 amino acids long. CDR3 in amino acids: CASSLSGGASYEQYF. The CDR3 bases are TGTGCCAGCAGTTTATCGGGGGGGGCGAGCTACGAGCAGTACTTC.

The V gene is TRBV5-1, the J gene TRBJ2-5; 9 bases map to TRBD2. Germline CDR1 SGHRS, CDR2 YFSETQ. The length of the CDR3 is 17 residues. V trimming: 1 base; J trimming: 2 bases; junction bases outside the gene matches: 9. The CDR3 DNA follows: TGCGCCAGCAGCTTGAGAGGGCTAGCGGGGATACAAGAGACCCAGTACTTC. It specifies CASSLRGLAGIQETQYF. Full variable domain (remainder filled in from reference TRBV5-1 and TRBJ2-5): KAGVTQTPRYLIKTRGQQVTLSCSPISGHRSVSWYQQTPGQGLQFLFEYFSETQRNKGNFPGRFSGRQFSNSRSEMNVSTLELGDSALYLCASSLRGLAGIQETQYFGPGTRLLVL.

In nucleotides, the CDR3 is TGCAGCGCGTTTGGCCAGTTCACAGATACGCAGTATTTT. Translating it yields CSAFGQFTDTQYF. The rearrangement uses TRBV29-1 and TRBJ2-3; D is undetermined. The CDR3 totals 13 residues. Trimming removed 7 bases at V and 2 bases at J, with 13 bases between. Germline CDR1 reads SQVTM; CDR2 reads ANQGSEA.

The J gene is TRBJ2-5, the V gene TRBV5-4; possible D gene TRBD2, 7 bases. The V gene's germline CDR1 is SGHNT and CDR2 YYREEE (reference sequence). The CDR3 covers 14 residues. Trimming removed 6 bases at V and 1 base at J, with 13 bases between. The CDR3 DNA reads as TGTGCCAGCACCTGGGGGGGCCGCCAAGAGACCCAGTACTTC. Protein sequence: CASTWGGRQETQYF.

This chain uses TRBV6-5 with TRBJ1-2; tentative D call: TRBD1 (6 bases). Germline V lookup: CDR1 MNHEY, CDR2 SVGAGI. V gave up 2 bases and J gave up 7 bases, with 17 bases separating them. There are 15 residues in the CDR3. The CDR3 protein is CASSYTVQGLGGYTF. The CDR3 bases are TGTGCCAGCAGTTACACCGTACAGGGTTTGGGTGGCTACACCTTC.

The rearrangement joins TRBV20-1 to TRBJ2-5; no reliable D call. CDR3 size: 11 residues. The germline V gene has CDR1 DFQATT and CDR2 SNEGSKA (reference sequence). V was cut by 5 bases and J by 5 bases, with 9 bases left in between. In DNA form, the CDR3 reads TGCAGTGCTTCGGTCCGGGAGACCCAGTACTTC. It encodes CSASVRETQYF.

The rearrangement links TRBV5-6 to TRBJ2-3, with 13 positions matching TRBD2. The CDR3 runs to 16 residues. V shed 4 bases, J shed 6 bases, and the junction held 8 bases outside the gene matches. The germline gives CDR1 SGHDT, CDR2 YYEEEE. The CDR3 DNA is TGTGCCAGCAGCCTCGGACTAGCGGGAGCACCGGATACGCAGTATTTT. This translates into CASSLGLAGAPDTQYF.

This clone has just a few counts. The chain couples TRBV7-9 to TRBJ2-4, with 7 bases fitting TRBD1. V trimming: 0 bases; J trimming: 0 bases; junction bases outside the gene matches: 8. Germline V CDR1 and CDR2: SEHNR, FQNEAQ (reference sequence). This CDR3 is built from 18 residues. The CDR3 DNA reads TGTGCCAGCAGCTTAGCATCCCTCAGGGGGTTAGCCAAAAACATTCAGTACTTC. This encodes CASSLASLRGLAKNIQYF.

V gene TRBV4-3 combines with J gene TRBJ2-3, with D perhaps matching TRBD1 (5 bases). CDR1 is LGHNA and CDR2 is YSLEER in the germline V gene. The CDR3 spans 16 residues. The germline V and J ends were trimmed by 4 bases and 3 bases, with 17 bases remaining between them. CDR3 region: CASSLIWQGVTDTQYF. CDR3 DNA sequence: TGCGCCAGCAGCCTTATATGGCAGGGTGTGACAGATACGCAGTATTTT.

As for this clone: At one of its ends the junction is not consistent with the germline gene, which may arise from a read error. The genes are TRBV7-9 and TRBJ2-7, with 11 positions matching TRBD1. CDR1 and CDR2 (germline): SEHNR, FQNEAQ (reference sequence). The CDR3 is made up of 17 amino acids. DNA of the CDR3: TGTTCCAGCAGCATTAGTCCCGGACAGGGGGCCTTCCACGAGCAGTACTTC. Its translation is CSSSISPGQGAFHEQYF.

The V gene is TRBV18, the J gene TRBJ2-1; 8 bases agree with TRBD2. The CDR3 extends over 14 amino acids. CDR1 KGHSH and CDR2 LQKENI come from the germline V gene. J was trimmed by 5 bases and V by 6 bases; bases with no gene match: 6. CDR3 nucleotides: TGTGCCAGCTCTAGCGGGACAAATAACAATGAGCAGTTCTTC. Its translation is CASSSGTNNNEQFF.

The chain joins TRBV2 to TRBJ1-2; D is unclear. The germline gives CDR1 SNHLY, CDR2 FYNNEI. The CDR3 consists of 14 residues. Trimming pared 0 bases from V and 4 bases from J, leaving 9 bases between. For the CDR3, the DNA is TGTGCCAGCAGTGAAGCCCGCGGAGCCTATGGCTACACCTTC. Protein product: CASSEARGAYGYTF.